The source of this T cell receptor (beta chain) is a study of shared clonotypes between healthy human individuals (dated by TCRdb to between 2020 and 2021). Concerning the study at large: The cohort included three men and a couple of women between 18 and 49 years of age. To estimate repertoire size and how much clonotype sharing occurs between individuals, the study deeply sequenced the blood TCR repertoires of several healthy adults. To increase sequencing depth and limit assay-specific biases, different laboratories used diverse techniques to prepare libraries and sequence TCR repertoires. Per donor, leukapheresis produced somewhere between about 0.94 and 8.9 billion PBMCs. On the study overall, not on this receptor specifically: Based on pairwise subsampling, the degree of clonotype sharing among donors was expected to be affected by sequencing depth. Because the study included a small number of donors, the genetic and exposure-history diversity represented was limited. Sampling was restricted to blood, and TCR repertoires in tissues likely differ from the TCR repertoires found in blood.

Remarks on this clone: No cognate antigen has been identified for it. No much larger clone exists at a distance of one base, and base qualities are not known.

At the junction V is shortened by 0 bases and J by 10 bases, with 10 bases in between. CDR1 and CDR2 were assigned from the germline V gene as LGHNA and YSLEER. The CDR3 runs 13 amino acids, cysteine and phenylalanine included. The kept DNA is CDR3 alone, 39 bases in frame from the first base. TCR CDR3 regions were amplified from genomic DNA by multiplex PCR using the deep immunoSEQ assay. For each cell subset, the extracted genomic DNA was distributed evenly across all wells of several immunoSEQ 96-well plates, and each plate served as one replicate. For unsorted PBMC, approximately 290 ng genomic DNA, equal to 25,000 to 35,000 T cell genomes, was loaded into each replicate PCR. Ten immunoSEQ deep assay plates were used to sequence unsorted PBMC genomic DNA. The purified libraries were quantified using a Qubit 3.0 fluorometer, sized with a Bioanalyzer 2100, and then quantified again using the KAPA Library Quantification kit. A separate single-read 150-cycle Illumina NextSeq 550 flow cell was used to sequence each immunoSEQ 96-well plate. The source study handled its data this way. Because only junctional sequences without quality scores were contained in the immunoSEQ output, filtering matching that applied to full-length reads could not be performed. To assign V/J genes and CDR3, sequences were annotated against IMGT germline references using PyIR, a Python wrapper for IgBLAST v1.9. Reads were removed for weak V/J assignments (E-value above 1e-6), missing CDR3, stop codons, out-of-frame junctions, or ambiguous translated residues. V3J clonotypes were defined by identical inferred V gene, J gene, and CDR3 amino acid sequence. To compute the percentage overlap between repertoires, the number of shared unique clonotypes was divided by the size of the smaller repertoire. Three approaches were used to assess repertoire richness: RTK rarefaction, the Chao1 estimator, and Recon v2.1 estimates of unobserved clonotypes. TCRdb took over this immuneACCESS table, retaining in-frame rearrangements with V and J assigned. Such tables are incomplete; in checked studies, under half of the missing clones stem from an unresolved V gene, and the remainder is unexplained. V and J calls and clone size come straight from that table; D and trimming were deduced from the DNA. Here the sample has under 600,000 clones; approximately 79% occur a single time. 9.5% to 15% of the sample comes from the top ten.

The donors were healthy, HIV-negative adults with no recently reported acute infections or vaccinations. Every donor was a Caucasian adult living in Nashville, Tennessee, USA. For unsorted samples, about 90 million PBMCs were counted and genomic DNA was extracted with the QIAamp DNA Blood Mini kit. Blood was collected by leukapheresis, and PBMCs were isolated by Ficoll-Histopaque density gradient centrifugation and then cryopreserved in liquid nitrogen vapor phase. Sequencing input: PBMCs. The V and J genes are TRBV4-3 and TRBJ1-5; no D segment can be confidently identified. This TCR was recovered from a woman aged 40 to 49 in good health. Some clones in this sample may be carry-over from other donors' samples. The DNA sequence is given as TGCGCCAGCAGCCAAGAAGCGGGAAACCCCCAGCATTTT. This gives the protein CASSQEAGNPQHF.